These T cell receptor beta chains were read from a single sample in a study of blood T cell repertoires in COVID-19. Generated by immunoSEQ multiplex PCR, the TCRdb table keeps only in-frame clones and is missing some. The data contain under 90,000 clones, roughly 85% of them singletons. The specimen was peripheral blood. The receptors here all came from a woman in her forties or fifties with COVID-19, enrolled during active disease. Each CDR3 is given with its conserved first and last residue. A D gene is named only where the DNA matches it firmly. Some rows mark clone size as missing; the rest say once, few, many or name a class of expanded clone.

v_call	j_call	clone_size	d_call	cdr3_aa	cdr3_nt
TRBV27	TRBJ2-2	.	.	CASNTGTIGELFF	TGTGCCAGCAACACAGGGACGATCGGGGAGCTGTTTTTT
TRBV18	TRBJ2-3	.	.	CASSLTGDTQYF	TGTGCCAGCTCACTTACGGGAGATACGCAGTATTTT
TRBV7-3	TRBJ1-5	.	.	CASSLTANQPQHF	TGTGCCAGCAGCTTGACAGCTAATCAGCCCCAGCATTTT
TRBV19	TRBJ1-3	.	.	CASSRDWPDSGNTIYF	TGTGCCAGTAGTCGGGACTGGCCTGACTCTGGAAACACCATATATTTT
TRBV19	TRBJ1-5	few	.	CASSIGLLQPQHF	TGTGCCAGTAGTATAGGGTTACTTCAGCCCCAGCATTTT
TRBV6-1	TRBJ2-1	.	TRBD2	CASSEAGLVAGEQFF	TGTGCCAGCAGTGAAGCGGGACTAGTTGCCGGTGAGCAGTTCTTC
TRBV29-1	TRBJ2-1	.	.	CSVVVADSYNEQFF	TGCAGCGTTGTGGTAGCGGATTCCTACAATGAGCAGTTCTTC
TRBV11-2	TRBJ2-5	once	.	CASSLGARETQYF	TGTGCCAGCAGCTTAGGGGCCAGGGAGACCCAGTACTTC
TRBV12-5	TRBJ1-1	.	TRBD1	CASGLPGGEAFF	TGTGCTAGTGGCCTCCCAGGGGGCGAAGCTTTCTTT
TRBV7-2	TRBJ2-2	.	.	CATLRNIANTGELFF	TGTGCCACCCTCAGAAATATCGCGAACACCGGGGAGCTGTTTTTT
TRBV5-1	TRBJ1-3	.	TRBD1	CASSLEPGGSGNTIYF	TGCGCCAGCAGCTTGGAACCAGGGGGCTCTGGAAACACCATATATTTT
TRBV2	TRBJ1-4	.	TRBD1	CASSHRGANEKLFF	TGTGCCAGCAGCCACAGGGGAGCTAATGAAAAACTGTTTTTT
TRBV5-1	TRBJ1-1	.	.	CASSVRASTEAFF	TGCGCCAGCAGCGTCAGGGCGAGCACTGAAGCTTTCTTT
TRBV7-2	TRBJ2-1	.	TRBD2	CASSPWTSGYNEQFF	TGTGCCAGCAGCCCGTGGACTAGCGGCTACAATGAGCAGTTCTTC